This is a list of T cell receptor beta chains from one sample in a study of cytomegalovirus exposure and HLA in healthy donors. Clones were sequenced by immunoSEQ multiplex PCR, and TCRdb holds only the in-frame ones, with some missing. The repertoire consists of some 250,000 clones, with 82% occurring once and the leading ten covering 5.4%. Sequenced material: PBMCs. These receptors were taken from a woman between 40 and 50 years old in good health and CMV-seropositive. CDR3s include the opening cysteine and the closing phenylalanine or tryptophan. A D gene is named only where the DNA matches it firmly. Some rows mark clone size as missing; the rest say once, few, many or name a class of expanded clone.

V gene	D gene	clone size	J gene	CDR3 protein	CDR3 DNA
TRBV10-3	TRBD2	NA	TRBJ2-7	CAIRREGRGEEQYF	TGTGCCATCAGGCGGGAGGGTCGAGGGGAAGAGCAGTACTTC
TRBV25-1	TRBD1	NA	TRBJ1-1	CASQPDRTYTEAFF	TGTGCCAGCCAACCGGACAGGACCTACACTGAAGCTTTCTTT
TRBV6-5	TRBD2	NA	TRBJ2-2	CASRGGGAGTGELFF	TGTGCCAGCAGGGGCGGGGGGGCCGGCACCGGGGAGCTGTTTTTT
TRBV30	NA	NA	TRBJ1-4	CAWSVGQINEKLFF	TGTGCCTGGAGTGTCGGACAGATTAATGAAAAACTGTTTTTT
TRBV5-4	TRBD1	NA	TRBJ2-1	CASSRMDRAEQFF	TGTGCCAGCAGCCGTATGGACAGGGCTGAGCAGTTCTTC
TRBV6-1	TRBD1	NA	TRBJ2-2	CASSPDRVNAGELFF	TGTGCCAGCAGTCCGGACAGGGTTAACGCTGGGGAGCTGTTTTTT
TRBV18	NA	few	TRBJ1-3	CASSPGISSGNTIYF	TGTGCCAGCTCACCCGGGATTAGCTCTGGAAACACCATATATTTT
TRBV30	NA	once	TRBJ1-5	CAWSPFGGGNQPQHF	TGTGCCTGGAGTCCCTTCGGGGGGGGAAATCAGCCCCAGCATTTT
TRBV10-1	NA	NA	TRBJ2-3	CASSEGGAGSTDTQYF	TGCGCCAGCAGTGAGGGAGGGGCGGGGAGCACAGATACGCAGTATTTT
TRBV18	NA	NA	TRBJ1-2	CASSPPTGRSGYTF	TGTGCCAGCTCACCTCCCACAGGTCGTTCTGGCTACACCTTC
TRBV19	TRBD2	NA	TRBJ2-2	CASCRLAGGVGELFF	TGTGCCAGTTGCCGACTAGCGGGGGGGGTCGGGGAGCTGTTTTTT
TRBV7-9	TRBD1	few	TRBJ1-3	CASSLATGYGNTIYF	TGTGCCAGCAGCTTAGCGACAGGGTATGGAAACACCATATATTTT
TRBV10-1	NA	NA	TRBJ2-5	CASSDPLRRVQETQYF	TGCGCCAGCAGTGATCCCCTCCGTCGGGTCCAAGAGACCCAGTACTTC
TRBV18	NA	NA	TRBJ1-3	CASSQPSGNTIYF	TGTGCCAGCTCACAGCCCTCTGGAAACACCATATATTTT
TRBV11-2	TRBD1	NA	TRBJ1-3	CASSFGQAGNTIYF	TGTGCCAGCAGCTTCGGACAGGCTGGAAACACCATATATTTT
TRBV5-6	TRBD1	NA	TRBJ1-1	CASSPDRGFREAFF	TGTGCCAGCAGTCCGGACAGGGGGTTTAGGGAAGCTTTCTTT
TRBV5-1	TRBD2	NA	TRBJ2-3	CASSLGLAEGAQYF	TGCGCCAGCAGCCTTGGACTAGCGGAAGGGGCGCAGTATTTT
TRBV6-1	NA	NA	TRBJ1-6	CAVVSSYNSPLHF	TGTGCCGTCGTCAGCTCCTATAATTCACCCCTCCACTTT
TRBV9	TRBD1	NA	TRBJ1-2	CASSVGGQGSNYGYTF	TGTGCCAGCAGCGTAGGGGGACAGGGCTCTAACTATGGCTACACCTTC
TRBV5-6	TRBD2	NA	TRBJ2-5	CASSLQLAGGETQYF	TGTGCCAGCAGCTTACAACTAGCGGGGGGAGAGACCCAGTACTTC
TRBV29-1	NA	few	TRBJ2-5	CSVPGPQETQYF	TGCAGCGTTCCAGGTCCACAAGAGACCCAGTACTTC
TRBV28	NA	NA	TRBJ1-4	CASSLVQAREKLFF	TGTGCCAGCAGTTTAGTACAGGCCCGCGAAAAACTGTTTTTT
TRBV19	NA	NA	TRBJ1-3	CASSTWGQTSGNTIYF	TGTGCCAGTAGTACGTGGGGGCAGACCTCTGGAAACACCATATATTTT
TRBV4-1	TRBD2	NA	TRBJ2-5	CASSGTSGQETQYF	TGCGCCAGCAGCGGGACTAGCGGACAAGAGACCCAGTACTTC
TRBV14	NA	NA	TRBJ1-4	CASSQVRGTNEKLFF	TGTGCCAGCAGCCAAGTTCGCGGGACGAATGAAAAACTGTTTTTT
TRBV7-2	TRBD1	once	TRBJ2-2	CASSPQGARNTGELFF	TGTGCCAGCAGCCCACAGGGGGCGCGAAACACCGGGGAGCTGTTTTTT
TRBV11-2	TRBD1	NA	TRBJ2-3	CASSFRDRSTDTQYF	TGTGCCAGCAGCTTCCGGGACAGAAGCACAGATACGCAGTATTTT
TRBV19	TRBD2	NA	TRBJ2-5	CASSAGERYQETQYF	TGTGCCAGTAGTGCGGGGGAGAGATATCAAGAGACCCAGTACTTC
TRBV27	NA	NA	TRBJ2-6	CASAGVSGANVLTF	TGTGCCAGCGCAGGGGTCTCTGGGGCCAACGTCCTGACTTTC
TRBV29-1	TRBD2	NA	TRBJ2-1	CSVASGLASNEQFF	TGCAGCGTGGCCTCGGGACTAGCATCCAATGAGCAGTTCTTC
TRBV30	TRBD2	NA	TRBJ2-2	CAWENRLAPRELFF	TGTGCCTGGGAAAATAGACTAGCCCCCAGGGAGCTGTTTTTT
TRBV9	NA	NA	TRBJ1-2	CASSEGNQGVGYTF	TGTGCCAGCAGCGAGGGGAATCAGGGTGTTGGCTACACCTTC
TRBV15	NA	NA	TRBJ2-5	CATSRGGPQETQYF	TGTGCCACCAGCAGAGGTGGGCCCCAAGAGACCCAGTACTTC
TRBV4-2	NA	NA	TRBJ2-5	CASSQVSFEETQYF	TGTGCCAGCAGCCAAGTTTCATTCGAGGAGACCCAGTACTTC
TRBV7-6	TRBD2	once	TRBJ2-7	CASSPLPSGGLSSSYEQYF	TGTGCCAGCAGCCCCCTCCCTAGCGGGGGGCTATCGTCTTCCTACGAGCAGTACTTC
TRBV5-1	NA	NA	TRBJ1-1	CASSLEGRGEAFF	TGCGCCAGCAGCTTGGAGGGCCGGGGTGAAGCTTTCTTT
TRBV13	TRBD2	NA	TRBJ2-3	CASSLGAGGRADTQYF	TGTGCCAGCAGCTTAGGAGCGGGGGGTAGGGCAGATACGCAGTATTTT
TRBV7-8	NA	NA	TRBJ2-1	CASSLAGRGPGYNEQFF	TGTGCCAGCAGCTTAGCGGGCCGCGGGCCAGGCTACAATGAGCAGTTCTTC
TRBV6-4	TRBD2	NA	TRBJ2-1	CASSSSGGALGEQFF	TGTGCCAGCAGTTCTAGCGGGGGGGCCTTGGGTGAGCAGTTCTTC